This TCR beta chain was captured in a study of CD8+ T cells in alopecia areata (dated by TCRdb to between 2017 and 2018). Background on the whole study: The treated patients, all with moderate-to-severe alopecia areata, were enrolled in an open-label pilot trial of oral tofacitinib given at 5 to 10 mg twice daily. In humans, TCRbeta sequencing was performed on scalp tissue and on sorted CD4+ and CD8+ peripheral blood T cells from healthy controls and from patients with patchy or totalis/universalis alopecia areata. RNA was obtained with the PAXgene miRNA kit for fixed scalp, the miRNeasy kit for PBMCs, and the RNeasy kit for mouse skin. TCRbeta CDR3 regions were amplified by immunoSEQ multiplex PCR using 35 Vbeta forward and 13 Jbeta reverse primers. The study used high-throughput TCRbeta sequencing to examine T cell clonal expansion in alopecia areata, in both the C3H/HeJ mouse model and human patients. Biopsies were taken from tofacitinib-treated patients at baseline and at 4 and 24 weeks of treatment, and a later scalp biopsy was taken in several of the tofacitinib-treated patients. Patients stayed on tofacitinib for 6 to 18 months and then had 6 months of follow-up off drug so that delayed response and recurrence could be assessed. Scalp clonality was compared among normal scalp (n=4), patchy alopecia areata scalp (n=8), and alopecia totalis/universalis scalp (n=8).

What this sample's time point label stands for: baseline before oral tofacitinib. Lesional scalp punch biopsies and peripheral blood were collected from alopecia areata patients. PBMCs were isolated by density centrifugation and stained for CD3, CD4 and CD8, after which CD4+ and CD8+ T cells were sorted on a FACSAria. Details on this clone: What antigen it recognizes has not been identified. No much larger clone is present one base from it, and per-base qualities are unavailable.

Trimming removed 2 bases from V and 2 bases from J, leaving 4 bases between the germline ends. Based on the germline V gene (reference sequence), the CDR1 and CDR2 sequences are SGHNT and YYREEE. From the cysteine through the phenylalanine, the CDR3 covers 13 amino acids. Of the read, only the CDR3 DNA is kept; its 39 bases are in frame from base 1. The paper's findings and limits, for the study overall: Unlike mouse skin, where gammadelta T cells dominate, normal human skin contains resident alphabeta T cells that get sequenced too, which complicates analysis of the scalp TCR repertoire. Shared TCR sequences between patients were less evident than in mice, which may be partly attributable to HLA diversity in the patient population. Higher clonality and more expanded CD8+ clones were observed in lesional scalp than in normal scalp, particularly in alopecia totalis/universalis, a finding suggestive of antigenic drive.

Preparation of the library involved the immunoSEQ multiplex PCR assay. To provide template for TCR sequencing, every sample had RNA extracted and reverse transcribed into cDNA. First-strand cDNA was synthesized using SuperScript III with a 2:1 mix of oligo-dT and random hexamers. A synthetic immune receptor repertoire was used to gauge amplification bias, and whatever bias remained was removed computationally. Per the source publication's procedure: After raw reads were preprocessed to remove errors, the CDR3 was defined following IMGT conventions as running from the conserved cysteine to phenylalanine. To get clonality, Shannon entropy was normalized by log2 of the number of productive unique TCRs and the result was subtracted from 1. Whether scalp clones were CD4 or CD8 was inferred by matching scalp TCRbeta sequences against CD4 and CD8 repertoires sorted from blood. What TCRdb holds here is the immuneACCESS table cut down to in-frame rearrangements. Part of the clones is not present; checked against another copy, under half of the missing clones reflect an unresolved V gene, and the others are unexplained. V and J calls and clone size follow that table, whereas D and trimming were derived from the DNA. In this sample the table shows about 180,000 clones, roughly 60% of which occur a single time. 1.7% of the sample rests with the top ten.

The sequence joins TRBV5-4 to TRBJ2-2; confidence is insufficient to name the D gene. The sequence derives from a human donor with alopecia areata. The sample in question was CD4+ T cells sorted from blood, obtained at week 0. CDR3 loop: CASSLGNTGELFF. The base sequence is TGTGCCAGCAGCTTAGGAAACACCGGGGAGCTGTTTTTT.